These 2 T cell receptor beta chains originate from one sample sequenced in a study of molecular identifiers for immune sequencing clone quantification (dated by TCRdb to the late 2010s). The library was made by PCR. Sequencing was performed on an Illumina HiSeq 4000. Starting from the raw public reads, TCRdb applied fastp trimming at Q25, assembled clones with MiXCR and retained in-frame beta chains. Each CDR3 protein gets just one entry, which takes the most common genes and DNA from the rows behind it. The sample profile shows 9,500 to 10,000 distinct CDR3 sequences; less than 20% of them were found once. The ten biggest clones cover about 1.5% of the sample. The sequenced sample consisted of naive CD8+ T cells from blood, with Jurkat cell RNA spiked in. Per the publication, the cell subset or site label means: FACS-sorted CD8+CD4-CCR7+CD45RA+ naive T cells. These receptors all come from a human donor in good health. Some libraries in this study had Jurkat cell RNA spiked in.

This clonotype was counted between two and nine times. A much larger clone lies a single base off, so this may be a read error. The rearrangement links TRBV7-6 to TRBJ2-7; D gene uncertain. This CDR3 is built from 15 residues. Germline CDR1 and CDR2: SGHVS and FNYEAQ. V gave up 1 base and J gave up 5 bases, with 15 bases separating them. CDR3 bases: TGTGCCAGCAGCTTAGGGTCCACAGAGTTCCACGAGCAGTACTTC. Translated, it gives CASSLGSTEFHEQYF. The full variable domain, in which reference TRBV7-6 and TRBJ2-7 provide the parts outside the CDR3, is GAGVSQSPRYKVTKRGQDVALRCDPISGHVSLYWYRQALGQGPEFLTYFNYEAQQDKSGLPNDRFSAERPEGSISTLTIQRTEQRDSAMYRCASSLGSTEFHEQYFGPGTRLTVT.

The rearrangement links TRBV5-8 to TRBJ2-7, with a possible D match to TRBD1 (6 bases). The germline V and J ends were trimmed by 2 bases and 2 bases, with 14 bases remaining between them. Germline-derived CDR1 and CDR2 are SGHTS and YDEGEE. This CDR3 region has 15 residues. CDR3 loop: CASSFLGRGPYEQYF. The CDR3 DNA follows: TGTGCCAGCAGCTTTCTGGGCAGGGGACCCTACGAGCAGTACTTC.